This T cell receptor beta chain stems from a study of T cells in Graves' hyperthyroidism and ophthalmopathy. Many counts were recorded for this clonotype. The germline V and J ends were trimmed by 7 bases and 4 bases, with 16 bases remaining between them. The CDR3 sequence is 13 residues long. CDR1 is GTSNPN, CDR2 SVGIG, per germline (reference sequence). Amplified TCR beta CDR3 regions came from RNA transcripts. HTBI primers were used for first-round RT-PCR of the TCR CDR3. TCRdb reprocessed the multiplex PCR reads via MiXCR and lists one record per CDR3 protein. The profile shows 700,000 or so distinct CDR3 sequences, around 13% of them singletons.

The chain links TRBV30 to TRBJ1-1; D is ambiguous. The sequence derives from a woman in her fifties or sixties with Graves' ophthalmopathy. Material for sequencing was blood. The CDR3 protein is CAFPNGRGTEAFF. As DNA, the CDR3 is TGTGCCTTCCCGAATGGGCGAGGCACTGAAGCTTTCTTT.